A single sample gave rise to the 29 T cell receptor beta chains below, sequenced in a study of regulatory T cells in long-lasting Graves disease. Described time point: newly diagnosed GD, antithyroid drugs for less than 3 months. TCR sequences were obtained from RNA taken from PBMCs. In building TCR beta libraries, iRepertoire HTBI primers were used together with Arm-PCR of CDR3 regions. TCRdb fed the multiplex PCR reads into MiXCR, producing one record per CDR3 protein. The sample consists of hundreds of thousands of distinct CDR3 sequences, approximately 15% of them appearing once. These data also formed part of another study, on T cells in Graves' hyperthyroidism and ophthalmopathy.

The sample in question was peripheral blood mononuclear cells (PBMCs), obtained at new diagnosis, from a patient treated with antithyroid drugs. The receptors stem from a man aged 25 to 45 with Graves disease.

In this sample, this clonotype turned up many times. V usage is TRBV18 and J usage is TRBJ2-2; D gene unclear. Germline V gene lookup returns CDR1 KGHSH and CDR2 LQKENI. V lost 8 bases, J lost 0 bases, and 7 bases lay in between. The length of the CDR3 is 13 residues. CDR3 nucleotide sequence: TGTGCCAGCAGTCCGCCGAACACCGGGGAGCTGTTTTTT. Its protein product is CASSPPNTGELFF.

This clonotype was picked up a small number of times. The chain employs TRBV25-1 and TRBJ2-3; TRBD2 is a possible D gene (5 bases). CDR3 length: 13 amino acids. Trimming took off 6 bases at V and 3 bases at J, with 10 bases between the two ends. Germline V gene sequence: CDR1 MGHDK, CDR2 SYGVNS. The CDR3 is CASRGRRTDTQYF. CDR3 DNA sequence: TGTGCCAGCAGAGGCCGGAGGACAGATACGCAGTATTTT.

The rearrangement joins TRBV29-1 to TRBJ1-3; 7 bases match TRBD1. Trimming took 7 bases from V and 3 from J; bases not matched to a gene: 9. Germline loops: CDR1 SQVTM, CDR2 ANQGSEA. This CDR3 contains 14 residues. CDR3: CSATGARDGNTIYF. In DNA form, the CDR3 reads TGCAGCGCTACAGGGGCGCGAGATGGAAACACCATATATTTT.

This clonotype was picked up many times. V is TRBV12-3 or TRBV12-4 and J is TRBJ1-1; 7 bases line up with TRBD1. Unmatched junction bases numbered 9, after V lost 3 bases and J lost 8 bases. The length of the CDR3 is 14 residues. The CDR3 spells CASSFVPMTGEAFF. The CDR3 DNA is TGTGCCAGCAGTTTCGTCCCAATGACAGGGGAAGCTTTCTTT.

To note about this clonotype: The CDR3 does not close with the conserved phenylalanine or tryptophan, likely indicating a read error. This chain links TRBV28 with TRBJ1-2; D is possibly TRBD1 (5 bases). Germline loops: CDR1 MDHEN, CDR2 SYDVKM. CDR3 length: 13 residues. V was pared by 8 bases and J by 1 base, with 11 bases between. Here the CDR3 reads CASLLGLNYGYTL. CDR3 bases: TGTGCCAGCCTACTGGGACTTAACTATGGCTACACCCTC.

In its sample, this clonotype was seen many times. The chain recombines TRBV29-1 with TRBJ1-2; 12 bases agree with TRBD1. V lost 8 bases and J lost 3; bases outside the gene matches: 10. CDR1 SQVTM and CDR2 ANQGSEA come from the germline V gene. The CDR3 covers 15 residues. DNA for the CDR3: TGCAGCCTCCGGGACAGGGGGCGAGGCGACTATGGCTACACCTTC. As protein: CSLRDRGRGDYGYTF. The whole variable domain, remainder taken from reference TRBV29-1 and TRBJ1-2, is SAVISQKPSRDICQRGTSLTIQCQVDSQVTMMFWYRQQPGQSLTLIATANQGSEATYESGFVIDKFPISRPNLTFSTLTVSNMSPEDSSIYLCSLRDRGRGDYGYTFGSGTRLTVV.

This clonotype was counted at least ten times. J is TRBJ2-1 and V is TRBV7-8; 7 bases are a match to TRBD2. CDR1 is SGHVS and CDR2 is FQNEAQ in the germline V gene. The trim removed 4 bases at V and 7 bases at J, leaving 13 bases unmatched. The CDR3 contains 16 residues. The CDR3 loop is CASSSPYREEGNEQFF. The CDR3 coding sequence is TGTGCCAGCAGCTCCCCGTACCGGGAGGAAGGAAATGAGCAGTTCTTC. Combining the CDR3 with reference TRBV7-8 and TRBJ2-1 gives the whole variable domain GAGVSQSPRYKVAKRGQDVALRCDPISGHVSLFWYQQALGQGPEFLTYFQNEAQLDKSGLPSDRFFAERPEGSVSTLKIQRTQQEDSAVYLCASSSPYREEGNEQFFGPGTRLTVL.

This chain links TRBV28 with TRBJ2-7, with unresolved D. Germline CDR1 and CDR2: MDHEN and SYDVKM. Trimming stripped 8 bases from V and 1 base from J, with 12 bases between. This CDR3 comprises 13 residues. DNA of the CDR3: TGTGCCAGCCTAAGATTCGGTTCCTACGAGCAGTACTTC. It specifies CASLRFGSYEQYF.

This clonotype was observed many times. The V call is TRBV12-3 or TRBV12-4, the J call TRBJ2-2; no definite D call. V shed 3 bases and J shed 1 base, with 9 bases lying between them. The CDR3 length is 15 residues. CDR3 sequence: CASSLQQLNTGELFF. DNA of the CDR3: TGTGCCAGCAGTTTGCAGCAGTTGAACACCGGGGAGCTGTTTTTT.

This clonotype occurred a few times. This likely reflects a read error, since a far larger clone is one base away. The chain links TRBV6-4 to TRBJ2-7; maybe TRBD2 (6 bases). CDR3 size: 15 residues. Germline CDR1 MRHNA, CDR2 SNTAGT. CDR3 nucleotide sequence: TGTGCCAGCAGGTCCGCGGGGTCTGACTCCTGCGAGCAGTACTTC. This codes for CASRSAGSDSCEQYF.

Regarding this clonotype: This may be a read error: a much more frequent sequence differs by one nucleotide. CDR3 in DNA: TGTGCCAGCAGCTTAGAAGGAAGAAGCTCCAACAATGAGCAGTTCTTC. Translating gives CASSLEGRSSNNEQFF. V and J are TRBV13 and TRBJ2-1; D uncertain. CDR3 length: 16 amino acids. Germline assignment: CDR1 PRHDT and CDR2 FYEKMQ (reference sequence). Full variable domain (missing parts from reference TRBV13 and TRBJ2-1): AAGVIQSPRHLIKEKRETATLKCYPIPRHDTVYWYQQGPGQDPQFLISFYEKMQSDKGSIPDRFSAQQFSDYHSELNMSSLELGDSALYFCASSLEGRSSNNEQFFGPGTRLTVL.

Only a few counts were recorded for this clonotype. V usage is TRBV3-1 and J usage is TRBJ2-7; D is undetermined. Between the trimmed V and J ends, which lost 3 bases and 3 bases, there was a span of 9 bases. The CDR3 is 13 amino acids. Germline V gene lookup returns CDR1 LGHDT and CDR2 YNNKEL (reference sequence). The CDR3 DNA sequence: TGTGCCAGCAGCCAGGGATCATACTACGAGCAGTACTTC. It translates to CASSQGSYYEQYF.

The V call is TRBV28, the J call TRBJ2-4; D tentatively reads TRBD1 or TRBD2 (5 bases each). The V end lost 5 bases, the J end lost 6 bases, and 20 bases lay between the germline ends. CDR1 and CDR2 from the germline V gene are MDHEN and SYDVKM. This CDR3 has 16 residues. The CDR3 loop is CASSPYGGRWVNIQYF. CDR3 in DNA: TGTGCCAGCAGTCCCTATGGGGGTCGCTGGGTAAACATTCAGTACTTC.

The V and J genes are TRBV19 and TRBJ2-2; D is undetermined. The CDR3 has 17 residues. Per the germline V gene, CDR1 is LNHDA and CDR2 is SQIVND (reference sequence). Trimming cost V 3 bases and J 9 bases, with 23 bases left between them. CDR3 in DNA: TGTGCCAGTAGTATTATCCCCATAATACAAGGAACCCGGGAGCTGTTTTTT. Translating gives CASSIIPIIQGTRELFF.

This clonotype has ten or more counts. V gene TRBV7-9 combines with J gene TRBJ1-1, with TRBD1 as a possible D gene (5 bases). This CDR3 comprises 14 residues. Trimming took 8 bases from V and 2 from J, leaving 15 bases between them. Germline CDR1 is SEHNR and CDR2 is FQNEAQ (reference sequence). The CDR3 sequence is CASLRGGINTEAFF. DNA for the CDR3: TGTGCCAGCCTTCGTGGGGGGATCAACACTGAAGCTTTCTTT.

This clonotype was counted at least ten times. The V gene is TRBV7-8, the J gene TRBJ2-7; weak D call: TRBD1 (7 bases). The CDR3 runs 14 residues. The V end lost 3 bases, the J end lost 9 bases, and 18 bases lay between the germline ends. Germline CDR1 SGHVS, CDR2 FQNEAQ. CDR3 amino acids: CASSLEGAAGPQYF. CDR3 in DNA: TGTGCCAGCAGCTTGGAGGGGGCGGCGGGACCGCAGTACTTC.

This rearrangement joins TRBV15 to TRBJ1-3, with 7 nucleotides matching TRBD1. CDR1 is LNHNV, CDR2 YYDKDF, per germline (reference sequence). Trimming at V came to 5 bases and at J to 1 base, leaving 8 bases not matched to a gene. The CDR3 consists of 16 residues. The CDR3, as DNA: TGTGCCACCAGCGGGAGGGGGCCCCTGTCTGGAAACACCATATATTTT. Protein: CATSGRGPLSGNTIYF.

The V and J genes are TRBV10-1 and TRBJ2-1, with 8 bases that match TRBD1. The trim removed 3 bases at V and 5 bases at J, leaving 15 bases unmatched. This CDR3 spans 18 amino acids. CDR1 and CDR2 from the germline V gene are WNHNN and SYGVQD (reference sequence). The CDR3 loop reads CASSDFAVRTGKDNEQFF. The DNA of the CDR3 is TGCGCCAGCAGTGATTTTGCTGTCCGGACAGGGAAGGACAATGAGCAGTTCTTC.

In nucleotides, the CDR3 is TGTGCCAGCAGTCCAGACAGCCTTGGGAACACTGAAGCTTTCTTT. It translates to CASSPDSLGNTEAFF. V is TRBV27 and J is TRBJ1-1; D may be TRBD1 (5 bases). The CDR3 contains 15 residues. The germline V gene encodes CDR1 MNHEY and CDR2 SMNVEV (reference sequence). The ends were cut back, 5 bases at V and 1 base at J, with 14 bases in the middle.

The chain carries TRBV7-9 and TRBJ1-6; no definite D call. The CDR3 sequence is 14 residues long. The V gene lost 1 base and the J gene lost 7 bases, with 8 bases spanning the gap. CDR1 and CDR2 (germline): SEHNR, FQNEAQ (reference sequence). As DNA, the CDR3 is TGTGCCAGCAGCTTAGAGCTGAAAAATTCACCCCTCCACTTT. It encodes CASSLELKNSPLHF. Full variable domain (missing parts from reference TRBV7-9 and TRBJ1-6): DTGVSQNPRHKITKRGQNVTFRCDPISEHNRLYWYRQTLGQGPEFLTYFQNEAQLEKSRLLSDRFSAERPKGSFSTLEIQRTEQGDSAMYLCASSLELKNSPLHFGNGTRLTVT.

In this sample, this clonotype turned up many times. Here the CDR3 reads CSVKTSEGPYEQYF. CDR3 sequence (DNA): TGCAGCGTCAAGACTAGCGAGGGCCCTTACGAGCAGTACTTC. This chain links TRBV29-1 with TRBJ2-7; 8 bases agree with TRBD2. The CDR3 covers 14 residues. Trimming removed 6 bases from V and 4 bases from J; junction bases left unmatched: 11. Germline loops: CDR1 SQVTM, CDR2 ANQGSEA.

The rearrangement joins TRBV19 to TRBJ1-6; D is unresolved. Germline assignment: CDR1 LNHDA and CDR2 SQIVND (reference sequence). V was clipped by 7 bases and J by 9 bases, with 13 bases between them. This CDR3 comprises 13 residues. The CDR3 reads CASMGNFGSPLHF. The CDR3 region has the DNA TGTGCCAGTATGGGGAATTTCGGTTCACCCCTCCACTTT.

Notes on this clonotype: This sequence may be a read error, since a much larger clone differs from it by one base. This chain connects TRBV7-2 to TRBJ2-5; tentative D call: TRBD1 (5 bases). Germline values: CDR1 SGHTA, CDR2 FQGNSA. The CDR3 consists of 15 residues. V was trimmed by 2 bases and J by 1 base, leaving 11 bases between them. The CDR3 DNA is TGTGCCAGCAGCTTAACTGGCACAGGCCAAGAGACCCAGTACTTC. This gives the protein CASSLTGTGQETQYF.

There are a few counts of this clonotype. The rearrangement links TRBV5-4 to TRBJ2-1; possibly TRBD1 for D (6 bases). Deletions cut 2 bases from V and 8 bases from J, with 14 bases between. From germline, CDR1 is SGHNT and CDR2 YYREEE (reference sequence). The CDR3 totals 14 residues. The CDR3 DNA follows: TGTGCCAGCAGCTTAATCAGTGGGGGCGATGAGCAGTTCTTC. Residues: CASSLISGGDEQFF.

J is TRBJ1-6 and V is TRBV30; 8 bases are shared with TRBD1. This CDR3 comprises 15 residues. The V gene's germline CDR1 is GTSNPN and CDR2 SVGIG (reference sequence). Germline trimming cut 1 base from V and 7 bases from J; bases unmatched to any gene: 6. This CDR3 is CAWSAVDRVNSPLHF. Written as DNA, the CDR3 is TGTGCCTGGAGTGCCGTGGACAGGGTGAATTCACCCCTCCACTTT.

This clonotype showed up many times. The chain combines TRBV11-2 with TRBJ1-1; 8 positions agree with TRBD1. The CDR3 spans 13 residues. Germline CDR1 SGHAT, CDR2 FQNNGV. The V and J ends lost 4 bases and 3 bases, in that order; junction bases with no gene match: 1. Written as DNA, the CDR3 is TGTGCCAGCAGCTCGGACAGGGACACTGAAGCTTTCTTT. As protein: CASSSDRDTEAFF.

In its sample, this clonotype was seen many times. V is TRBV19 and J is TRBJ1-1; tentatively, D is TRBD1 (5 bases). This CDR3 has 14 amino acids. V was pared by 8 bases and J by 5 bases, with 18 bases between. Germline CDR1 is LNHDA and CDR2 is SQIVND (reference sequence). CDR3 in amino acids: CASLLRAGMTEAFF. As DNA, the CDR3 is TGTGCCAGTCTATTGAGGGCAGGGATGACTGAAGCTTTCTTT.

This clonotype was picked up a small number of times. The chain is built from TRBV3-1 and TRBJ2-7, with D possibly called TRBD1 or TRBD2 (7 bases each). The CDR3 loop spans 14 amino acids. The V end lost 6 bases, the J end lost 4 bases, and 16 bases lay between the germline ends. CDR1 LGHDT and CDR2 YNNKEL come from the germline V gene (reference sequence). In DNA, the CDR3 is TGTGCCAGCAGTCCCAGGGGGGGGTTTTACGAGCAGTACTTC. Its protein product is CASSPRGGFYEQYF.

The chain combines TRBV5-1 with TRBJ2-7; 13 bases fit TRBD2. The CDR3 contains 17 residues. V shed 1 base and J 5 bases; nucleotides not matched to a gene: 9. Germline loops: CDR1 SGHRS, CDR2 YFSETQ. The CDR3 DNA follows: TGCGCCAGCAGCTTGACTAGCGGGAGGGCCGTTGGCCACGAGCAGTACTTC. It yields the protein CASSLTSGRAVGHEQYF.